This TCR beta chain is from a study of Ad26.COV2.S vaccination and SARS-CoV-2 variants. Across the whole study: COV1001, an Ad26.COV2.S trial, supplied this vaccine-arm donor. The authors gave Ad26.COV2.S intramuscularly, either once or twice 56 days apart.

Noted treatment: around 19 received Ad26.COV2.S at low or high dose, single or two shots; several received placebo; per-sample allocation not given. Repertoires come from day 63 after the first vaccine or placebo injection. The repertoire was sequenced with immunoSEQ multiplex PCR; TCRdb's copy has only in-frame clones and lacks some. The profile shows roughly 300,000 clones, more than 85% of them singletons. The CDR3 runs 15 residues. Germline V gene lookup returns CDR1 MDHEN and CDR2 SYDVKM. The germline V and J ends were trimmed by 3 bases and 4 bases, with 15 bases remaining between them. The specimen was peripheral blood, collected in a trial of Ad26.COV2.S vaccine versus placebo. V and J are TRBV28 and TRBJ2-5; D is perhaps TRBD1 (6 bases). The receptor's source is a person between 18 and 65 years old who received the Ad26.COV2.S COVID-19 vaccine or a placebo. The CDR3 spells CASSFSTGTVETQYF. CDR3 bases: TGTGCCAGCAGTTTTTCCACAGGGACGGTAGAGACCCAGTACTTC.